This T cell receptor beta chain came from a study of metastatic and nonmetastatic thyroid tumors. On the study more broadly: Malignant thyroid and benign thyroid patients provided blood and tumor or nodule tissue whose repertoires were compared. Overall study findings and caveats: In blood and tumor, TCR beta diversity was reportedly significantly higher in malignant thyroid tumors than in benign nodules.

This clone was counted a few times. What it binds is not known. Authors' processing steps: Using the CDR3 differences seen across clinicopathological groups, the authors built a distant-metastasis classifier for papillary thyroid cancer, which was meant to discriminate distant-metastatic patients. TCRdb recomputed clones from the PCR reads via MiXCR. The V and J calls and clone size are TCRdb's, not the authors'. The data contain over 10,000 clones, about 12% of them singletons. Thyroid surgery was preceded by no treatment in any patient. Germline CDR1 MGHRA, CDR2 YSYEKL. This CDR3 has 16 residues. With V trimmed by 4 bases and J by 3 bases, 4 bases remained unmatched.

The chain combines TRBV4-1 with TRBJ1-4; 11 bases are a match to TRBD1. The sequenced material came from blood. The source is a female donor with papillary thyroid cancer or a benign thyroid nodule (not recorded which). Some clones in this sample may be carry-over from other donors' samples. CDR3 DNA: TGCGCCAGCAGCCGGGACAGGGGGTTTGCTAATGAAAAACTGTTTTTT. Its protein product is CASSRDRGFANEKLFF.